The rows below give T cell receptor beta chains drawn from one sample of a study of cytomegalovirus exposure and HLA in healthy donors. Libraries were prepared by immunoSEQ multiplex PCR; TCRdb keeps only in-frame clonotypes and omits some of them. The table records 80,000 to 95,000 clones, roughly two thirds of them present only once. The sample comprised PBMCs. The receptors originated from a woman between 25 and 40 years old in good health and CMV-seronegative. The CDR3 runs from the conserved cysteine through the conserved F or W. Each record gives: V gene, D gene, CDR3 length, clone size, J gene, CDR3 DNA, CDR3 protein. A D gene is named only where the DNA matches it firmly. Clone size is not always given. Where it is, it says once, few, many or a class for expanded clones.

V gene: TRBV10-3; D gene: NA; CDR3 length: 14; clone size: NA; J gene: TRBJ2-2; CDR3 DNA: TGTGCCATCAGACGACAGGAGAACACCGGGGAGCTGTTTTTT; CDR3 protein: CAIRRQENTGELFF
V gene: TRBV4-1; D gene: NA; CDR3 length: 13; clone size: NA; J gene: TRBJ1-3; CDR3 DNA: TGCGCCAGCAGCCAAGATCCGGGAAACACCATATATTTT; CDR3 protein: CASSQDPGNTIYF
V gene: TRBV4-1; D gene: NA; CDR3 length: 16; clone size: few; J gene: TRBJ2-1; CDR3 DNA: TGCGCCAGCAGCCAAACCCCGGGAGTCACCTACAATGAGCAGTTCTTC; CDR3 protein: CASSQTPGVTYNEQFF
V gene: TRBV5-1; D gene: TRBD2; CDR3 length: 16; clone size: NA; J gene: TRBJ2-5; CDR3 DNA: TGCGCCAGCAGCTTGGCGGTGCGGGGGGTCGGAGAGACCCAGTACTTC; CDR3 protein: CASSLAVRGVGETQYF
V gene: TRBV9; D gene: TRBD1; CDR3 length: 18; clone size: NA; J gene: TRBJ2-2; CDR3 DNA: TGTGCCAGCAGCGTAGGGGCTTGGGACAGCCCTGAGACCGGGGAGCTGTTTTTT; CDR3 protein: CASSVGAWDSPETGELFF
V gene: TRBV6-1; D gene: TRBD1; CDR3 length: 15; clone size: NA; J gene: TRBJ2-7; CDR3 DNA: TGTGCCAGCAGTGAGCCGGGACAGGCCCCATTCTTGGAGTACTTC; CDR3 protein: CASSEPGQAPFLEYF
V gene: TRBV9; D gene: TRBD2; CDR3 length: 15; clone size: few; J gene: TRBJ2-3; CDR3 DNA: TGTGCCAGCACACTTAGCGGGATGAATGCAGATACGCAGTATTTT; CDR3 protein: CASTLSGMNADTQYF
V gene: TRBV21-1; D gene: NA; CDR3 length: 16; clone size: NA; J gene: TRBJ1-3; CDR3 DNA: TGTGCCAGCAGCAATCGCGGGGGACAGGGCGGAAACACCATATATTTT; CDR3 protein: CASSNRGGQGGNTIYF
V gene: TRBV5-1; D gene: NA; CDR3 length: 20; clone size: few; J gene: TRBJ2-6; CDR3 DNA: TGCGCCAGCAGCTTGGGCCCCTACCGGGGAAGGAGGACTGGGGCCAACGTCCTGACTTTC; CDR3 protein: CASSLGPYRGRRTGANVLTF
V gene: TRBV28; D gene: NA; CDR3 length: 15; clone size: few; J gene: TRBJ1-3; CDR3 DNA: TGTGCCAGCAGTGGGGGCTTGGGTTATGGAAACACCATATATTTT; CDR3 protein: CASSGGLGYGNTIYF
V gene: TRBV5-1; D gene: TRBD1; CDR3 length: 14; clone size: NA; J gene: TRBJ1-1; CDR3 DNA: TGCGCCAGCAGCCGGACAGGGACGGATACTGAAGCTTTCTTT; CDR3 protein: CASSRTGTDTEAFF
V gene: TRBV15; D gene: NA; CDR3 length: 15; clone size: NA; J gene: TRBJ1-6; CDR3 DNA: TGTGCCACCAGCAGAGATTCGGGGGTATCCTCACCCCTCCACTTT; CDR3 protein: CATSRDSGVSSPLHF
V gene: TRBV19; D gene: NA; CDR3 length: 14; clone size: NA; J gene: TRBJ2-2; CDR3 DNA: TGTGCCAGTAGAGACAGTCCGAACACCGGGGAGCTGTTTTTT; CDR3 protein: CASRDSPNTGELFF
V gene: TRBV7-9; D gene: TRBD2; CDR3 length: 15; clone size: NA; J gene: TRBJ2-3; CDR3 DNA: TGTGCCAGCAGTCCACTAGCGTTTAGCACAGATACGCAGTATTTT; CDR3 protein: CASSPLAFSTDTQYF
V gene: TRBV6-5; D gene: TRBD1; CDR3 length: 15; clone size: NA; J gene: TRBJ2-7; CDR3 DNA: TGTGCCAGCAGTGCCCAGGGGGCTTTAAGCTACGAGCAGTACTTC; CDR3 protein: CASSAQGALSYEQYF
V gene: TRBV19; D gene: NA; CDR3 length: 14; clone size: few; J gene: TRBJ2-7; CDR3 DNA: TGTGCCAGTAGTATAATCCCAGGATCCTACGAGCAGTACTTC; CDR3 protein: CASSIIPGSYEQYF
V gene: TRBV10-3; D gene: NA; CDR3 length: 14; clone size: many; J gene: TRBJ1-3; CDR3 DNA: TGTGCCATCAGTGACGGGTCCTCTGGAAACACCATATATTTT; CDR3 protein: CAISDGSSGNTIYF
V gene: TRBV7-8; D gene: NA; CDR3 length: 14; clone size: NA; J gene: TRBJ1-2; CDR3 DNA: TGTGCCAGCAGCTTATGGGAGGGGGGCCATGGCTACACCTTC; CDR3 protein: CASSLWEGGHGYTF
V gene: TRBV5-3; D gene: NA; CDR3 length: 13; clone size: NA; J gene: TRBJ1-2; CDR3 DNA: TGTGCCAGAAGCTTTGTCGGGTTATATGGCTACACCTTC; CDR3 protein: CARSFVGLYGYTF
V gene: TRBV27; D gene: NA; CDR3 length: 14; clone size: NA; J gene: TRBJ1-4; CDR3 DNA: TGTGCCAGCAGCGGGGTTGCAACTAATGAAAAACTGTTTTTT; CDR3 protein: CASSGVATNEKLFF
V gene: TRBV5-1; D gene: TRBD1; CDR3 length: 13; clone size: NA; J gene: TRBJ2-5; CDR3 DNA: TGCGCCAGCAGCTCCGGGACAGGAGAGACCCAGTACTTC; CDR3 protein: CASSSGTGETQYF
V gene: TRBV5-1; D gene: TRBD2; CDR3 length: 16; clone size: NA; J gene: TRBJ2-4; CDR3 DNA: TGCGCCAGCAGCTTGGTGGGGGGGGTCGGCGTCGGGGTTCAGTACTTC; CDR3 protein: CASSLVGGVGVGVQYF
V gene: TRBV7-2; D gene: NA; CDR3 length: 12; clone size: NA; J gene: TRBJ1-1; CDR3 DNA: TGTGCCAGCAGCTTAGATACAGGGATGGCTTTCTTT; CDR3 protein: CASSLDTGMAFF
V gene: TRBV9; D gene: NA; CDR3 length: 16; clone size: NA; J gene: TRBJ2-2; CDR3 DNA: TGTGCCAGCAGCGTAGCTCTGTCGGGGGACACCGGGGAGCTGTTTTTT; CDR3 protein: CASSVALSGDTGELFF
V gene: TRBV6-1; D gene: TRBD2; CDR3 length: 17; clone size: NA; J gene: TRBJ2-7; CDR3 DNA: TGTGCCAGCAGTGATGGTGACGGGAGGTGGTTTAGCTACGAGCAGTACTTC; CDR3 protein: CASSDGDGRWFSYEQYF
V gene: TRBV4-1; D gene: NA; CDR3 length: 16; clone size: NA; J gene: TRBJ1-5; CDR3 DNA: TGCGCCAGCAGCCTTTTCAGTGGAGAAGGCAATCAGCCCCAGCATTTT; CDR3 protein: CASSLFSGEGNQPQHF
V gene: TRBV7-2; D gene: TRBD1; CDR3 length: 14; clone size: few; J gene: TRBJ2-7; CDR3 DNA: TGTGCCAGCAGCTCGGGACAGGGGCTAGTCGAGCAGTACTTC; CDR3 protein: CASSSGQGLVEQYF
V gene: TRBV11-2; D gene: NA; CDR3 length: 15; clone size: NA; J gene: TRBJ2-2; CDR3 DNA: TGTGCCAGCAGCTTAGAGGGGGCCCAGGGCGGGGAGCTGTTTTTT; CDR3 protein: CASSLEGAQGGELFF
V gene: TRBV7-2; D gene: TRBD1; CDR3 length: 15; clone size: few; J gene: TRBJ2-7; CDR3 DNA: TGTGCCAGCAGCCGGTCCGGGACAGTCTCCTACGAGCAGTACTTC; CDR3 protein: CASSRSGTVSYEQYF
V gene: TRBV6-1; D gene: TRBD1; CDR3 length: 15; clone size: NA; J gene: TRBJ1-4; CDR3 DNA: TGTGCCAGCAGGAGAGGACAGGGGACGACTGAAAAACTGTTTTTT; CDR3 protein: CASRRGQGTTEKLFF
V gene: TRBV6-1; D gene: NA; CDR3 length: 13; clone size: NA; J gene: TRBJ1-2; CDR3 DNA: TGTGCCAGCAGTGAAAGTAGTAGCGGGGGCTACACCTTC; CDR3 protein: CASSESSSGGYTF
V gene: TRBV5-1; D gene: TRBD1; CDR3 length: 15; clone size: NA; J gene: TRBJ1-1; CDR3 DNA: TGCGCCAGCAGGAGAGAGGACAGGGGGAACACTGAAGCTTTCTTT; CDR3 protein: CASRREDRGNTEAFF
V gene: TRBV9; D gene: TRBD1; CDR3 length: 14; clone size: NA; J gene: TRBJ1-1; CDR3 DNA: TGTGCCAGCAGAGCGACAGGGGTGGACACTGAAGCTTTCTTT; CDR3 protein: CASRATGVDTEAFF
V gene: TRBV7-3; D gene: TRBD1; CDR3 length: 15; clone size: few; J gene: TRBJ2-1; CDR3 DNA: TGTGCCAGCAGCCCGGGGGGACAGGGACACAATGAGCAGTTCTTC; CDR3 protein: CASSPGGQGHNEQFF
V gene: TRBV5-5; D gene: TRBD1; CDR3 length: 17; clone size: few; J gene: TRBJ1-4; CDR3 DNA: TGTGCCAGCAGTGGGGGACAGGGTATAGTGTCTAATGAAAAACTGTTTTTT; CDR3 protein: CASSGGQGIVSNEKLFF
V gene: TRBV4-2; D gene: TRBD1; CDR3 length: 19; clone size: few; J gene: TRBJ2-7; CDR3 DNA: TGTGCCAGCAGCCAAGGATACAGGGGAAAAATGAATAAGAACTACGAGCAGTACTTC; CDR3 protein: CASSQGYRGKMNKNYEQYF
V gene: TRBV15; D gene: NA; CDR3 length: 14; clone size: NA; J gene: TRBJ1-1; CDR3 DNA: TGTGCCACCAGCAGAGATTGGGAGCACACTGAAGCTTTCTTT; CDR3 protein: CATSRDWEHTEAFF
V gene: TRBV4-1; D gene: TRBD1; CDR3 length: 15; clone size: few; J gene: TRBJ2-2; CDR3 DNA: TGCGCCAGCAGCCAAGGGGACAGGTTCCCCGGGGAGCTGTTTTTT; CDR3 protein: CASSQGDRFPGELFF
V gene: TRBV5-1; D gene: NA; CDR3 length: 13; clone size: few; J gene: TRBJ1-2; CDR3 DNA: TGCGCCAGCAGCTTGGACAGGGCGGGCGGCTACACCTTC; CDR3 protein: CASSLDRAGGYTF
V gene: TRBV19; D gene: NA; CDR3 length: 11; clone size: NA; J gene: TRBJ1-1; CDR3 DNA: TGTGCCAGCAGGGGGAACACTGAAGCTTTCTTT; CDR3 protein: CASRGNTEAFF
V gene: TRBV5-6; D gene: TRBD2; CDR3 length: 14; clone size: few; J gene: TRBJ2-3; CDR3 DNA: TGTGCCAGCAGCGAGCGGGGGGGGCCCGGCGGGCAGTATTTT; CDR3 protein: CASSERGGPGGQYF